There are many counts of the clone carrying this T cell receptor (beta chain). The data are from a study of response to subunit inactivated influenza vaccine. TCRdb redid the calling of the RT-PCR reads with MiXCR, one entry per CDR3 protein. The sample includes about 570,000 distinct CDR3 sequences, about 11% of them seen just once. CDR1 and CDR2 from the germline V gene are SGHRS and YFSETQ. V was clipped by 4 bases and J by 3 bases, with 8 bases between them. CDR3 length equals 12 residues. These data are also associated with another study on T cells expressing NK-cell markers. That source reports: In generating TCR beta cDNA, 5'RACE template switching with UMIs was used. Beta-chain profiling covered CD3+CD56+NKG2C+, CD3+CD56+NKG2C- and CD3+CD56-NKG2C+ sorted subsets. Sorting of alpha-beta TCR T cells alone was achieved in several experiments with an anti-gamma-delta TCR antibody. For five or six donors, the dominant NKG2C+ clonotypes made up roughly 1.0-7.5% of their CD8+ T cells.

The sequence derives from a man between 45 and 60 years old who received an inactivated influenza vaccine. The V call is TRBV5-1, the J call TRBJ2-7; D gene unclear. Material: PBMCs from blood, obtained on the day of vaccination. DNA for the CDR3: TGCGCCAGCAGCGACACTGGCTACGAGCAGTACTTC. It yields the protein CASSDTGYEQYF. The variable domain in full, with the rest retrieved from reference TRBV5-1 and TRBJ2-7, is KAGVTQTPRYLIKTRGQQVTLSCSPISGHRSVSWYQQTPGQGLQFLFEYFSETQRNKGNFPGRFSGRQFSNSRSEMNVSTLELGDSALYLCASSDTGYEQYFGPGTRLTVT.